Below are 23 T cell receptor beta chains sequenced from a single sample in a study of cytomegalovirus exposure and HLA in healthy donors. The PCR employed 60 Vbeta primers together with 13 Jbeta primers. Libraries were prepared by immunoSEQ multiplex PCR; TCRdb keeps only in-frame clonotypes and omits some of them. The sample carries approximately 170,000 clones, 80% to 85% recorded once. The sample comprised PBMCs. The receptors here all came from a male donor in good health and CMV-seronegative.

The chain couples TRBV7-9 to TRBJ1-3, with D possibly TRBD1 on 5 matching bases. The CDR3 covers 18 residues. The V end was cut by 2 bases, the J end by 0 bases, with 17 bases between. Germline CDR1 reads SEHNR; CDR2 reads FQNEAQ (reference sequence). Written as DNA, the CDR3 is TGTGCCAGCAGCTTATTGGGGGGAACGCAGAGCTCTGGAAACACCATATATTTT. Residues: CASSLLGGTQSSGNTIYF.

This clone was counted a few times. The chain couples TRBV18 to TRBJ2-3, with D maybe TRBD2 (5 bases). The ends were cut back, 0 bases at V and 4 bases at J, with 8 bases in the middle. Germline CDR1 and CDR2: KGHSH and LQKENI. This CDR3 has 14 residues. In DNA, the CDR3 is TGTGCCAGCTCACCACCGCGGGTTCCAGATACGCAGTATTTT. Encoded protein: CASSPPRVPDTQYF.

V is TRBV4-1 and J is TRBJ1-4; TRBD1 might be the D (5 bases). The CDR3 consists of 13 residues. The ends were cut back, 3 bases at V and 8 bases at J, with 10 bases in the middle. Germline CDR1 MGHRA, CDR2 YSYEKL. Here the CDR3 reads CASSHPGGEKLFF. CDR3 nucleotides: TGCGCCAGCAGCCACCCGGGGGGAGAAAAACTGTTTTTT.

The chain links TRBV19 to TRBJ2-1, with D perhaps TRBD2 (6 bases). CDR1 is LNHDA and CDR2 is SQIVND in the germline V gene (reference sequence). V was shortened by 3 bases and J by 0 bases, with 15 bases between the two germline ends. This CDR3 is built from 17 residues. The CDR3 nucleotides are TGTGCCAGTAGTATCCCCTCGGGACTGCGCTCCTACAATGAGCAGTTCTTC. Amino acid sequence: CASSIPSGLRSYNEQFF. Using reference TRBV19 and TRBJ2-1 for the parts outside the CDR3, the full variable domain is DGGITQSPKYLFRKEGQNVTLSCEQNLNHDAMYWYRQDPGQGLRLIYYSQIVNDFQKGDIAEGYSVSREKKESFPLTVTSAQKNPTAFYLCASSIPSGLRSYNEQFFGPGTRLTVL.

The gene calls are TRBV10-3 and TRBJ2-1, with TRBD2 matching over 15 bases. With 4 bases clipped from V and 3 bases from J, the junction kept 4 bases outside the gene matches. Germline assignment: CDR1 ENHRY and CDR2 SYGVKD. The CDR3 extends over 17 amino acids. In DNA, the CDR3 is TGTGCCATCAGTGGCCCGGGACTAGCGGGGGGCTACAATGAGCAGTTCTTC. Amino acids: CAISGPGLAGGYNEQFF.

This clone was counted a few times. The sample holds other DNA sequences that translate to the same CDR3. The chain couples TRBV29-1 to TRBJ1-3; D unclear. Trimming removed 0 bases from V and 0 bases from J, with 3 bases in between. CDR3 size: 13 residues. CDR1 SQVTM and CDR2 ANQGSEA come from the germline V gene. CDR3 coding DNA: TGCAGCGTTGAAGAGAGCTCTGGAAACACCATATATTTT. Its translation is CSVEESSGNTIYF.

The CDR3 protein is CASIVAREIYEQYF. For the CDR3, the DNA is TGTGCCAGCATAGTGGCCAGGGAAATCTACGAGCAGTACTTC. V gene TRBV6-1 combines with J gene TRBJ2-7; tentatively, D is TRBD1 (5 bases). The CDR3 contains 14 residues. CDR1 and CDR2 from the germline V gene are MNHNS and SASEGT. The V gene lost 7 bases and the J gene lost 3 bases, with 16 bases spanning the gap.

The chain carries TRBV11-2 and TRBJ2-2, with a tentative D call TRBD1 (6 bases). Between the trimmed V and J ends, which lost 1 base and 6 bases, there was a span of 12 bases. Per germline, CDR1 SGHAT and CDR2 FQNNGV. This CDR3 is 15 amino acids long. The CDR3, as DNA: TGTGCCAGCAGCTTAGGAACAGGGCTTTCCGGGGAGCTGTTTTTT. Translation gives CASSLGTGLSGELFF.

The gene calls are TRBV2 and TRBJ1-3; the D gene is possibly TRBD1 (6 bases). Trimming shortened V by 10 bases and J by 0 bases, and 16 bases separated the two germline ends. The CDR3 length is 15 residues. The germline V gene encodes CDR1 SNHLY and CDR2 FYNNEI. CDR3 sequence reads: CATRAGASSGNTIYF. CDR3 bases: TGTGCCACCCGAGCGGGGGCCTCCTCTGGAAACACCATATATTTT.

The chain links TRBV10-3 to TRBJ1-3; a possible D gene is TRBD1 (5 bases). V was trimmed by 0 bases and J by 0 bases, leaving 12 bases between them. The CDR3 is 17 amino acids. Germline CDR1 is ENHRY and CDR2 is SYGVKD. CDR3 nucleotides: TGTGCCATCAGTGAGTCGAGCAGGGTCAGCTCTGGAAACACCATATATTTT. As protein: CAISESSRVSSGNTIYF.

J is TRBJ1-6 and V is TRBV5-1; a weak D match, TRBD1 (5 bases). V was trimmed by 2 bases and J by 9 bases, leaving 12 bases between them. Per germline, CDR1 SGHRS and CDR2 YFSETQ. CDR3 length equals 14 residues. CDR3 sequence: CASSFQGEGSPLHF. The CDR3 region has the DNA TGCGCCAGCAGCTTCCAAGGGGAGGGTTCACCCCTCCACTTT.

Details on this clone: The same CDR3 is also encoded by other DNA sequences in this sample. The chain carries TRBV9 and TRBJ2-7; 11 positions agree with TRBD1. Germline V CDR1 and CDR2: SGDLS, YYNGEE. The trim removed 0 bases at V and 2 bases at J, leaving 1 base unmatched. CDR3 length equals 15 residues. Written as DNA, the CDR3 is TGTGCCAGCAGCGTAGGGGGACAGGGGGCCTACGAGCAGTACTTC. The encoded protein is CASSVGGQGAYEQYF.

The chain couples TRBV7-2 to TRBJ2-7, with 9 bases aligning to TRBD1. Trimming took 5 bases from V and 2 from J; bases not matched to a gene: 16. This CDR3 comprises 18 residues. Germline lookup yields CDR1 SGHTA and CDR2 FQGNSA. CDR3 protein: CASSTRDRVLGTPYEQYF. The CDR3 region has the DNA TGTGCCAGCAGCACCCGGGACAGGGTATTAGGGACCCCCTACGAGCAGTACTTC.

This clone has only one observation. In nucleotides, the CDR3 is TGTGCCAGCAGCTTGTTACAGGGTAATGGCTACACCTTC. It codes for CASSLLQGNGYTF. The chain links TRBV5-4 to TRBJ1-2; tentative D call: TRBD1 (6 bases). Per the germline V gene, CDR1 is SGHNT and CDR2 is YYREEE (reference sequence). The CDR3 is 13 residues long. The V gene lost 1 base and the J gene lost 6 bases, with 10 bases spanning the gap.

The rearrangement uses TRBV6-5 and TRBJ1-1; tentatively, D is TRBD1 (5 bases). CDR1 is MNHEY and CDR2 is SVGAGI in the germline V gene. This CDR3 region has 13 residues. V lost 6 bases, J lost 3 bases, and 11 bases lay in between. The CDR3 region has the DNA TGTGCCAGCAGCAATCAGGGATACACTGAAGCTTTCTTT. Residues: CASSNQGYTEAFF.

The gene calls are TRBV16 and TRBJ1-1, with TRBD1 matching 7 bases. This CDR3 is 15 amino acids long. With V trimmed by 2 bases and J by 3 bases, 6 bases remained unmatched. Germline lookup yields CDR1 KGHSY and CDR2 FQNENV. The CDR3 sequence is CASSQPRGPYTEAFF. The CDR3 coding sequence is TGTGCCAGCAGCCAACCGAGGGGGCCCTACACTGAAGCTTTCTTT.

This clone was counted a few times. The chain employs TRBV5-1 and TRBJ2-5, with a tentative D call TRBD1 (5 bases). CDR3 length equals 15 residues. Trimming shortened V by 2 bases and J by 1 base, and 12 bases separated the two germline ends. Germline loops: CDR1 SGHRS, CDR2 YFSETQ. The DNA of the CDR3 is TGCGCCAGCAGCTTTTCAGCAGGGATCCAAGAGACCCAGTACTTC. Translating gives CASSFSAGIQETQYF.

This clone was seen only once. As DNA, the CDR3 is TGTGCCTGGAGTGTAGGCCAGGGTCATGGCTACACCTTC. This gives the protein CAWSVGQGHGYTF. The chain is built from TRBV30 and TRBJ1-2, with a possible D match to TRBD1 (5 bases). Per germline, CDR1 GTSNPN and CDR2 SVGIG (reference sequence). V was clipped by 0 bases and J by 6 bases, with 11 bases between them. This CDR3 has 13 amino acids.

Concerning this clone itself: At one boundary the junction diverges from the germline segment, which might be a read error. The J gene is TRBJ1-2, the V gene TRBV7-9; 7 bases are a match to TRBD1. CDR3 size: 13 residues. The germline V gene has CDR1 SEHNR and CDR2 FQNEAQ (reference sequence). CDR3 nucleotides: TGTTCCAGCAGTCGGGACAGTAACTATGGCTACACCTTC. The encoded protein is CSSSRDSNYGYTF.

As concerns this clone: Different DNA sequences within this sample yield the same CDR3. This sequence joins TRBV19 and TRBJ2-7, with 7 bases aligning to TRBD1. The ends lost 6 bases at V and 3 bases at J; junction bases unmatched: 5. The CDR3 loop spans 13 amino acids. CDR1 is LNHDA, CDR2 SQIVND, per germline (reference sequence). The CDR3, as DNA: TGTGCCAGTAGCAGACAGGGCAGCTACGAGCAGTACTTC. The encoded protein is CASSRQGSYEQYF.

The rearrangement joins TRBV10-3 to TRBJ1-5, with 7 bases lining up with TRBD1. Germline V CDR1 and CDR2: ENHRY, SYGVKD. V shed 0 bases, J shed 7 bases, and the junction held 9 bases outside the gene matches. The CDR3 extends over 16 amino acids. The CDR3 reads CAISESRQGEDQPQHF. The CDR3 region has the DNA TGTGCCATCAGTGAGTCGAGGCAGGGGGAAGACCAGCCCCAGCATTTT.

V gene TRBV7-2 combines with J gene TRBJ2-1, with D possibly TRBD2 on 6 matching bases. Germline-derived CDR1 and CDR2 are SGHTA and FQGNSA. V was shortened by 1 base and J by 7 bases, with 11 bases between the two germline ends. The CDR3 loop spans 14 amino acids. The DNA of the CDR3 is TGTGCCAGCAGCTTAGTGGGGCTAGCGAATGAGCAGTTCTTC. Its protein is CASSLVGLANEQFF.

The genes are TRBV6-1 and TRBJ1-2; 7 bases match TRBD1. This CDR3 has 14 residues. Germline CDR1 MNHNS, CDR2 SASEGT. The trim removed 6 bases at V and 14 bases at J, leaving 18 bases unmatched. CDR3 sequence (DNA): TGTGCCAGCAGCGAAAGTCTCGACAGGGTGATTGGGACCTTC. It codes for CASSESLDRVIGTF.